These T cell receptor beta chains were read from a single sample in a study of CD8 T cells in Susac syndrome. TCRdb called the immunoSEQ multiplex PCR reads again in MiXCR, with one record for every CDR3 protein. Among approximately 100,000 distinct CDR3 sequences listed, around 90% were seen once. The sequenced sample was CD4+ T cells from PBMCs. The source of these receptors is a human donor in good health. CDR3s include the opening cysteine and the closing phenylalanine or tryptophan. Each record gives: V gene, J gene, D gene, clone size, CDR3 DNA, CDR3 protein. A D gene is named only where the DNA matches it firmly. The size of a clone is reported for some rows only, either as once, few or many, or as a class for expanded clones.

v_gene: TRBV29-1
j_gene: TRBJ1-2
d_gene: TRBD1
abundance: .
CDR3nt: TGCAGCGTCGAGGGGACAGGGAGGCGAGGCTACACCTTC
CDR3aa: CSVEGTGRRGYTF

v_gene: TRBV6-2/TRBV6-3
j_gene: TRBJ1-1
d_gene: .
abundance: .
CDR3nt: TGTGCCAGCAGTTCCGAGCAGGGAGGAAAAACTGAAGCTTTCTTT
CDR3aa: CASSSEQGGKTEAFF

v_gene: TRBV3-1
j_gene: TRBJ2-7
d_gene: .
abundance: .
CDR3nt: TGTGCCAGCAGCCAAGCTCAATACGAGCAGTACTTC
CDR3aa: CASSQAQYEQYF

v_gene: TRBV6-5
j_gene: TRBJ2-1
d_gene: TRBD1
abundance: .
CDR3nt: TGTGCCAGCGCCGGGACAGGATACAATGAGCAGTTCTTC
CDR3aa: CASAGTGYNEQFF

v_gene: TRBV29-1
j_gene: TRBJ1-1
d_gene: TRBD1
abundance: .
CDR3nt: TGCAGCGTTGATCGACAGGGGGCTGGGTCTGAAGCTTTCTTT
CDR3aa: CSVDRQGAGSEAFF

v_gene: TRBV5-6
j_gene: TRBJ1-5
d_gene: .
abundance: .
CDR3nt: TGTGCCAGCAGCTTGGCCCCCGCTTCGGGGCTCGGCAATCAGCCCCAGCATTTT
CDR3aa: CASSLAPASGLGNQPQHF

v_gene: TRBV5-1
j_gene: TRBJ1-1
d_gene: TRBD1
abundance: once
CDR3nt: TGCGCCAGCAGCTTGGAAGGGGGCGCAGAGAACACTGAAGCTTTCTTT
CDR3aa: CASSLEGGAENTEAFF

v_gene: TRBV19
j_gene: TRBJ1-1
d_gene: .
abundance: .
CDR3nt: TGTGCCAGTAGTATAATACCCCGACAGCAGCTGAACACTGAAGCTTTCTTT
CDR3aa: CASSIIPRQQLNTEAFF

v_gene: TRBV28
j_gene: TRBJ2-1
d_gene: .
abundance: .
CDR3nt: TGTGCCAGCAGTTTATCTTCCGGGACCGCCATGGGGGAGCAGTTCTTC
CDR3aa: CASSLSSGTAMGEQFF

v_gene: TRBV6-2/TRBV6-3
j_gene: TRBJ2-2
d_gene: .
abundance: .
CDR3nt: TGTGCCAGCAGTTACTCCCAGACCACCGGGGAGCTGTTTTTT
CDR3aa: CASSYSQTTGELFF

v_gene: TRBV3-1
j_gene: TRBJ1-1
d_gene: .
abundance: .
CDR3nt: TGTGCCAGCAGCCAAGCGACATTGAACACTGAAGCTTTCTTT
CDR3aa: CASSQATLNTEAFF

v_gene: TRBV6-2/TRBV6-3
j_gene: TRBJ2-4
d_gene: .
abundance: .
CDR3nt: TGTGCCAGCCATCCCGAATCGGGAGCCAAAAACATTCAGTACTTC
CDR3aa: CASHPESGAKNIQYF

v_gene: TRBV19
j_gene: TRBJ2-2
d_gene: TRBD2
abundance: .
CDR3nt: TGTGCCAGTAGTCTGACTAGCGGGAGTTTCGTGGGGGAGCTGTTTTTT
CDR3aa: CASSLTSGSFVGELFF

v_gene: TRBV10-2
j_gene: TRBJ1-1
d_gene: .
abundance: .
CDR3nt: TGCGCCAGCAGTGAGGACCGGGGGACTGAAGCTTTCTTT
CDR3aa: CASSEDRGTEAFF

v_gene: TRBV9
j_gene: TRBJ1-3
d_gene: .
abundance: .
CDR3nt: TGTGCCAGCAGCGTAGTAGCGCAAACTGGAAACACCATATATTTT
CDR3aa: CASSVVAQTGNTIYF

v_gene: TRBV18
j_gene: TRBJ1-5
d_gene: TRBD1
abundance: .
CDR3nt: TGTGCCAGCTCACGGACAGGGGAGGGGTTCGGCAATCAGCCCCAGCATTTT
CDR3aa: CASSRTGEGFGNQPQHF

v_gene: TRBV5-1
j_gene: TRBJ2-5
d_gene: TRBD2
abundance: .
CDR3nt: TGCGCCAGCAGCTTGACTTTCGGGACTAGCGGATTAGAGACCCAGTACTTC
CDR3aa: CASSLTFGTSGLETQYF

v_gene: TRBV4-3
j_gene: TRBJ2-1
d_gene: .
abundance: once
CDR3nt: TGCGCCAGCAGCCAGGCCGTAGTCCGTGAGCAGTTCTTC
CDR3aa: CASSQAVVREQFF

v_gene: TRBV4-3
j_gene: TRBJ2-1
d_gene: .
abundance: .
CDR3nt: TGCGCCAGCAGCCAAGGCCGGCAAGGGGCTTCCTACAATGAGCAGTTCTTC
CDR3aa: CASSQGRQGASYNEQFF

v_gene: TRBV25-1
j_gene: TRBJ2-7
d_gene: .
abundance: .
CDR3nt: TGTGCCAGCAGTGTTTCCTACGAGCAGTACTTC
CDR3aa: CASSVSYEQYF

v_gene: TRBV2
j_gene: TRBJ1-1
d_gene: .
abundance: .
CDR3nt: TGTGCCAGCAGTGATAACGTTATGAACACTGAAGCTTTCTTT
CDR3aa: CASSDNVMNTEAFF

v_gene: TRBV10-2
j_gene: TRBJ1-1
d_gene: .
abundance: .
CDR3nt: TGCGCCAGCAGTGACGGCAACGCTGAAGCTTTCTTT
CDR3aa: CASSDGNAEAFF

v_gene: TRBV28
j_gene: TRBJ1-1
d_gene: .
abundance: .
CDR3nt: TGTGCCAGCAGTTTTTTGGGCACTGAAGCTTTCTTT
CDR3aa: CASSFLGTEAFF

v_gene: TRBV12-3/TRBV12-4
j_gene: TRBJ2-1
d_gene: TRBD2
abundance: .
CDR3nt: TGTGCCAGCAGTGGGGGACTAGCGGGGGCCTCCTGGAATGAGCAGTTCTTC
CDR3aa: CASSGGLAGASWNEQFF

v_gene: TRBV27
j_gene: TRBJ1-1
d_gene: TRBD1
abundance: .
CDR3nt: TGTGCCAGCACGAGGACAGGGGTACACACTGAAGCTTTCTTT
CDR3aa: CASTRTGVHTEAFF

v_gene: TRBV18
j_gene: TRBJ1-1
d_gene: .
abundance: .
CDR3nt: TGTGCCAGCTCACTTTCGGGGTCTGGGAACACTGAAGCTTTCTTT
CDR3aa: CASSLSGSGNTEAFF

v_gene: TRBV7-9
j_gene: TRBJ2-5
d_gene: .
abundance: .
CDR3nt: TGTGCCAGCCGCTGGGGGGAACTAGAGACCCAGTACTTC
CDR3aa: CASRWGELETQYF

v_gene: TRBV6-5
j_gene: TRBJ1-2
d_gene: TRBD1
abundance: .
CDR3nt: TGTGCCAGCAGTTCCCGAGACAGGGGAGGTCGAGATGGCTACACCTTC
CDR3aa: CASSSRDRGGRDGYTF

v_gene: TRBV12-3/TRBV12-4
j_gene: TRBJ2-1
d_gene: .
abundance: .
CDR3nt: TGTGCCAGCAGTGTCCTTACGTCCCTTTACAATGAGCAGTTCTTC
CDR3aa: CASSVLTSLYNEQFF

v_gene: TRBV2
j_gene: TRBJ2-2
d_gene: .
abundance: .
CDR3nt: TGTGCCAGCAGTGAACAGGGAGTTTACACCGGGGAGCTGTTTTTT
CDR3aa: CASSEQGVYTGELFF

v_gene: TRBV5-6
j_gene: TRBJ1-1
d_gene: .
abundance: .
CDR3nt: TGTGCCAGCAGCAGGGGTCGAGGCACTGAAGCTTTCTTT
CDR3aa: CASSRGRGTEAFF

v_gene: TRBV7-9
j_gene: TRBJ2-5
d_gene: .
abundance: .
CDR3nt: TGTGCCAGCAGCCCGGTGACCTCCAGTCAAGAGACCCAGTACTTC
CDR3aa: CASSPVTSSQETQYF

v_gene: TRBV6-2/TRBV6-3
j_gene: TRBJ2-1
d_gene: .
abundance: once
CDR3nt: TGTGCCAGCAGTTATGTCCGTGAGCAGTTCTTC
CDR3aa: CASSYVREQFF

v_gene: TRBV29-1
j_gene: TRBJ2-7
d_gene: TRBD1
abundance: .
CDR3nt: TGCAGCGTCCGGGACAGGGGGGCCTACGAGCAGTACTTC
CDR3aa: CSVRDRGAYEQYF

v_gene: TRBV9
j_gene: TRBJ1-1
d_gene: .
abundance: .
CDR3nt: TGTGCCAGCAGCCTCCGGGACCTTCCTAACACTGAAGCTTTCTTT
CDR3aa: CASSLRDLPNTEAFF

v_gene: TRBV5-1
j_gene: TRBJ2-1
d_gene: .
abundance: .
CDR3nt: TGCGCCAGCAGCATATCTACCGGGCCTATCAACAATGAGCAGTTCTTC
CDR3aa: CASSISTGPINNEQFF

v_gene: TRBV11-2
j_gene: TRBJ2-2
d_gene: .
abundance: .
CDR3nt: TGTGCCAGCAGCTTAGCTGGACTTTTGAACACCGGGGAGCTGTTTTTT
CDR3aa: CASSLAGLLNTGELFF

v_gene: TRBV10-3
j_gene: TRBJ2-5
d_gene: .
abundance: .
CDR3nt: TGTGCCATCAGTGAGTCGACTAGAGGAGAGACCCAGTACTTC
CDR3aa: CAISESTRGETQYF

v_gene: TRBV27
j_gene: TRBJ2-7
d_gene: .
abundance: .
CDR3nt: TGTGCCAGCAGTTTAAGGTCGTTGGCAGCCAACTACGAGCAGTACTTC
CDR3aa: CASSLRSLAANYEQYF

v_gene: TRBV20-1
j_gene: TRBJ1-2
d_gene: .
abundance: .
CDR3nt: TGCAGTGCTAGACCACAGAGCTATGGCTACACCTTC
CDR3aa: CSARPQSYGYTF

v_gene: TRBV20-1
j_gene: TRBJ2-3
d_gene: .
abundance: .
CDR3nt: TGCAGTGCACTACTAGTAGATACGCAGTATTTT
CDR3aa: CSALLVDTQYF

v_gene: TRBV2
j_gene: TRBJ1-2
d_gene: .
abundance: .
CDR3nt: TGTGCCAGCACCTCCCAGGGTCCCCCAACGAATGGCTACACCTTC
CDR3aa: CASTSQGPPTNGYTF

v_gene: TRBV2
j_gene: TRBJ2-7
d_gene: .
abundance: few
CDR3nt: TGTGCCACCAGGCGGGAAGCCTACGAGCAGTACTTC
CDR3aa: CATRREAYEQYF

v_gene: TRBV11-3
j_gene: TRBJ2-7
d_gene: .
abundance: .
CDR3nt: TGTGCCAGCAGCCGGGGGCCCCTCTACGAGCAGTACTTC
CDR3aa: CASSRGPLYEQYF

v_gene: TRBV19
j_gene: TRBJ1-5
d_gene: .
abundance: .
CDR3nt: TGTGCCAGTAGTATCCCTTTCTCGGGGACGGACCTACATAGCAATCAGCCCCAGCATTTT
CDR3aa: CASSIPFSGTDLHSNQPQHF

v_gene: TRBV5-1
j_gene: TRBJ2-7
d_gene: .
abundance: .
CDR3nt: TGCGCCAGCAGCTTGGGATTCGCCAACAACTACGAGCAGTACTTC
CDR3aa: CASSLGFANNYEQYF

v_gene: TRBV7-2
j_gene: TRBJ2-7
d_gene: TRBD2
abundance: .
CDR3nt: TGTGCCAGCAGCTATCCACCCGGGACTAGCTCTACCTACGAGCAGTACTTC
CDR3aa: CASSYPPGTSSTYEQYF

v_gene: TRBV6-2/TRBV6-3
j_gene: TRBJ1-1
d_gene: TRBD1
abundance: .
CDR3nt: TGTGCCAGCAGGCGGGGACAGTTGAACACTGAAGCTTTCTTT
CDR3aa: CASRRGQLNTEAFF

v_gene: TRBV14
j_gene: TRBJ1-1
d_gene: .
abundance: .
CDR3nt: TGTGCCAGCAGCCAAGACGAAGCGCTTCGACCTGAAGCTTTCTTT
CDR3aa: CASSQDEALRPEAFF

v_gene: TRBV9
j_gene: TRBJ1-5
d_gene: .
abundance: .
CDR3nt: TGTGCCAGCAGCGTCGGAGAAACTAGCAATCAGCCCCAGCATTTT
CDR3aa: CASSVGETSNQPQHF

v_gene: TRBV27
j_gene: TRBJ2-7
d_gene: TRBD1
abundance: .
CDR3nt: TGTGCCAGCCGAACAGGGGGCCTCCCGGACGAGCAGTACTTC
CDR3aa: CASRTGGLPDEQYF

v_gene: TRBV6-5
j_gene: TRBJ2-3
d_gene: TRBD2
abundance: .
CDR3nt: TGTGCCAGCAGTTACTCGATGGGACTAGCGGGTAGAGATACGCAGTATTTT
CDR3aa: CASSYSMGLAGRDTQYF